The clone carrying this T cell receptor (beta chain) occurred a few times. The entry originates in a study of spatial heterogeneity in lung cancer. This CDR3 contains 14 residues. Trimming stripped 7 bases from V and 2 bases from J, with 11 bases between. On each TCR cDNA molecule, a unique molecular identifier was present. One entry per CDR3 protein results from TCRdb running MiXCR on the 5' RACE reads. Counted here are some 43,000 distinct CDR3 sequences, roughly a tenth occurring once; the ten biggest clones make up 15% to 20%. The time point: blood at routine non-recurrence follow-up after resection.

The specimen was PBMCs, collected at follow-up. This chain uses TRBV12-3 or TRBV12-4 with TRBJ2-2; the D gene is possibly TRBD1 (5 bases). This sequence was found in a female donor with early-stage non-small cell lung cancer. The CDR3 DNA follows: TGTGCCAGCACTAAGACAGCTAACACCGGGGAGCTGTTTTTT. This translates into CASTKTANTGELFF.